Following are 21 T cell receptor beta chains from one sample sequenced in a study of response to subunit inactivated influenza vaccine. One entry per CDR3 protein results from TCRdb running MiXCR on the RT-PCR reads. The sample lists approximately 730,000 distinct CDR3 sequences, approximately 14% occurring once. Sample: PBMCs from blood, taken 14 to 15 days before vaccination. These receptors all come from a man over 45 who received an inactivated influenza vaccine.

This clonotype was counted only a few times. The rearrangement joins TRBV20-1 to TRBJ1-6, with D maybe TRBD1 (5 bases). The CDR3 has 15 amino acids. Germline CDR1 and CDR2: DFQATT and SNEGSKA (reference sequence). V dropped 0 bases and J dropped 9 bases, with 15 bases sitting between them. DNA of the CDR3: TGCAGTGCTAGAGATTTCAGGGTTAGGTTTTCACCCCTCCACTTT. Its protein is CSARDFRVRFSPLHF.

This clonotype has only a few counts. The chain links TRBV27 to TRBJ1-1; D remains unclear. Trimming took 4 bases from V and 8 from J, leaving 11 bases between them. This CDR3 is built from 12 residues. Germline assignment: CDR1 MNHEY and CDR2 SMNVEV (reference sequence). The CDR3 sequence is CASSYPLSEAFF. In nucleotides, the CDR3 is TGTGCCAGCAGTTACCCCCTATCCGAAGCTTTCTTT.

Concerning this clonotype: The conserved closing phenylalanine or tryptophan is absent in this CDR3, likely reflecting a read error. The chain has TRBV11-2 and TRBJ2-7, with 10 bases fitting TRBD1. The V gene's germline CDR1 is SGHAT and CDR2 FQNNGV. The trim removed 2 bases at V and 1 base at J, leaving 5 bases unmatched. There are 16 residues in the CDR3. The CDR3 nucleotides are TGTGCCAGCAGCTTAAGGGGGGGACAGGGGTCCTACGAGCAGTACCTC. Its translation: CASSLRGGQGSYEQYL.

This clonotype was observed a handful of times. This chain links TRBV10-2 with TRBJ2-1; 13 nucleotides line up with TRBD2. CDR1 is WSHSY and CDR2 is SAAADI in the germline V gene. V was clipped by 2 bases and J by 8 bases; unmatched bases: 6. The CDR3 runs to 16 residues. The chain's CDR3 is CASSELLAGGPYEQFF. The CDR3 nucleotides read TGCGCCAGCAGTGAGCTACTAGCGGGAGGGCCCTATGAGCAGTTCTTC.

The sample holds many counts of this clonotype. The CDR3 sequence is CASSQGTSADTQYF. DNA of the CDR3: TGCGCCAGCAGCCAAGGCACATCAGCAGATACGCAGTATTTT. The chain combines TRBV4-1 with TRBJ2-3; the D is unclear. V was pared by 1 base and J by 4 bases, with 9 bases between. Germline assignment: CDR1 MGHRA and CDR2 YSYEKL. This CDR3 spans 14 amino acids.

This clonotype was seen more than once but under ten times. The chain employs TRBV28 and TRBJ2-7, with 9 bases matching TRBD1. Germline trimming cut 4 bases from V and 6 bases from J; bases unmatched to any gene: 10. CDR1 is MDHEN, CDR2 SYDVKM, per germline. The CDR3 length is 15 residues. Here the CDR3 DNA reads TGTGCCAGCAGTTCTAGACAGGGGGGGATCCGCGAGCAGTACTTC. Translating it yields CASSSRQGGIREQYF.

This clonotype was observed many times. The J gene is TRBJ1-5, the V gene TRBV28; D is unresolved. Deletions cut 3 bases from V and 2 bases from J, with 11 bases between. Germline V CDR1 and CDR2: MDHEN, SYDVKM. The CDR3 runs 15 residues. The CDR3 coding sequence is TGTGCCAGCAGTTTCCCGCCCGCGGGCAATCAGCCCCAGCATTTT. Translated: CASSFPPAGNQPQHF.

This clonotype has only a few counts. The chain combines TRBV7-2 with TRBJ1-2; D possibly corresponds to TRBD1 (6 bases). CDR3 size: 15 residues. Germline V CDR1 and CDR2: SGHTA, FQGNSA. V was cut by 5 bases and J by 8 bases, with 21 bases left in between. CDR3 bases: TGTGCCAGCAGCATACACACAGGGCCCTCTACAGGCTACACCTTC. It is translated as CASSIHTGPSTGYTF. The entire variable domain, with the rest obtained from reference TRBV7-2 and TRBJ1-2, is as follows: GAGVSQSPSNKVTEKGKDVELRCDPISGHTALYWYRQSLGQGLEFLIYFQGNSAPDKSGLPSDRFSAERTGGSVSTLTIQRTQQEDSAVYLCASSIHTGPSTGYTFGSGTRLTVV.

This chain uses TRBV11-1 with TRBJ2-6, with 9 bases aligning to TRBD1. J gave up 2 bases and V 3 bases, and 11 bases lay outside the gene matches. CDR3 length: 19 amino acids. Germline V gene lookup returns CDR1 SGHAT and CDR2 FQDESV (reference sequence). Here the CDR3 reads CASSFRSRDRVTGANVLTF. For the CDR3, the DNA is TGTGCCAGCAGCTTTCGTTCCCGGGACAGGGTCACTGGGGCCAACGTCCTGACTTTC.

Only a few counts were recorded for this clonotype. The gene calls are TRBV18 and TRBJ2-3; TRBD2 agrees at 10 bases. The CDR3 extends over 14 amino acids. V dropped 6 bases and J dropped 5; count of bases not matched to a gene: 5. Germline V gene lookup returns CDR1 KGHSH and CDR2 LQKENI. The CDR3, as DNA: TGTGCCAGCTCTCCAAGACTAGCGGGAGATACGCAGTATTTT. This gives the protein CASSPRLAGDTQYF.

V and J are TRBV5-4 and TRBJ2-5, with TRBD1 matching 9 bases. Germline V CDR1 and CDR2: SGHNT, YYREEE (reference sequence). The V and J ends lost 3 bases and 2 bases, in that order; junction bases with no gene match: 5. The CDR3 consists of 15 residues. The DNA of the CDR3 is TGTGCCAGCAGCTGGGGACAGGGTCCTCAAGAGACCCAGTACTTC. Translated: CASSWGQGPQETQYF.

The chain recombines TRBV4-2 with TRBJ2-5, with 12 bases aligning to TRBD1. This CDR3 spans 15 amino acids. The V gene end was trimmed by 0 bases and the J gene end by 9 bases; junction bases not matched to a gene: 5. Germline V gene data show CDR1 as LGHNA and CDR2 as YNFKEQ. Here the CDR3 DNA reads TGTGCCAGCAGCCAAGATCGGGACAGGGGGCCGTCCCAGTACTTC. Residues: CASSQDRDRGPSQYF.

Only a few counts were recorded for this clonotype. The chain combines TRBV11-1 with TRBJ1-2; TRBD1 matches 7 bases. CDR1 and CDR2 from the germline V gene are SGHAT and FQDESV (reference sequence). V was pared by 5 bases and J by 5 bases, with 23 bases of the junction left unmatched. The CDR3 is 19 amino acids. CDR3 sequence: CASSLYLGQEQRSGYGYTF. DNA of the CDR3: TGTGCCAGCAGCCTTTACTTAGGACAGGAACAACGTTCAGGATATGGCTACACCTTC. Supplemented by reference TRBV11-1 and TRBJ1-2, the full variable domain reads EAEVAQSPRYKITEKSQAVAFWCDPISGHATLYWYRQILGQGPELLVQFQDESVVDDSQLPKDRFSAERLKGVDSTLKIQPAELGDSAMYLCASSLYLGQEQRSGYGYTFGSGTRLTVV.

This clonotype was picked up a small number of times. The rearrangement joins TRBV7-2 to TRBJ2-4; TRBD1 agrees at 7 bases. The germline CDR1 and CDR2 sequences are SGHTA and FQGNSA. V dropped 1 base and J dropped 0; count of bases not matched to a gene: 3. This CDR3 is built from 16 residues. This CDR3 is CASSLVGQIAKNIQYF. CDR3 DNA: TGTGCCAGCAGCTTAGTGGGACAGATAGCCAAAAACATTCAGTACTTC. Using reference TRBV7-2 and TRBJ2-4 for the parts outside the CDR3, the full variable domain is GAGVSQSPSNKVTEKGKDVELRCDPISGHTALYWYRQSLGQGLEFLIYFQGNSAPDKSGLPSDRFSAERTGGSVSTLTIQRTQQEDSAVYLCASSLVGQIAKNIQYFGAGTRLSVL.

The J gene is TRBJ2-3, the V gene TRBV7-2; D might be TRBD1 (5 bases). V lost 3 bases to trimming and J lost 2 bases, with 9 bases between them. Germline CDR1 reads SGHTA; CDR2 reads FQGNSA. This CDR3 region has 14 residues. This CDR3 reads CASSFDRNTDTQYF. The CDR3 bases are TGTGCCAGCAGCTTTGACAGAAACACAGATACGCAGTATTTT. The complete variable domain, with remaining parts taken from reference TRBV7-2 and TRBJ2-3, reads GAGVSQSPSNKVTEKGKDVELRCDPISGHTALYWYRQSLGQGLEFLIYFQGNSAPDKSGLPSDRFSAERTGGSVSTLTIQRTQQEDSAVYLCASSFDRNTDTQYFGPGTRLTVL.

This clonotype occurred a few times. The chain employs TRBV28 and TRBJ1-1; no definite D call. Trimming took off 6 bases at V and 5 bases at J, with 16 bases between the two ends. The CDR3 covers 14 residues. The germline V gene has CDR1 MDHEN and CDR2 SYDVKM. CDR3 amino acids: CASRPTHGRTEAFF. In DNA form, the CDR3 reads TGTGCCAGCAGGCCCACCCACGGCCGGACTGAAGCTTTCTTT.

The sample holds a few counts of this clonotype. This chain joins TRBV6-2 or TRBV6-3 and TRBJ2-5; 7 bases are a match to TRBD2. The CDR3 totals 16 residues. The V and J ends lost 5 bases and 5 bases, in that order; junction bases with no gene match: 14. Germline CDR1 is MNHEY and CDR2 is SVGEGT. CDR3 DNA sequence: TGTGCCAGCAGTAAAGCCGGGACTACTAGGAGGGAGACCCAGTACTTC. Its protein is CASSKAGTTRRETQYF.

This clonotype has ten or more counts. The chain links TRBV20-1 to TRBJ2-7; 10 bases are a match to TRBD2. The CDR3 loop spans 14 amino acids. J lost 0 bases, V lost 2 bases, and 1 base had no gene match. CDR1 is DFQATT, CDR2 SNEGSKA, per germline (reference sequence). CDR3 DNA sequence: TGCAGTGCTAGACTAGCGGGAGCCTCCTACGAGCAGTACTTC. It codes for CSARLAGASYEQYF.

The sample holds a few counts of this clonotype. The V call is TRBV9, the J call TRBJ2-1; 7 nucleotides match TRBD2. The V gene end was trimmed by 0 bases and the J gene end by 6 bases; junction bases not matched to a gene: 6. Germline lookup yields CDR1 SGDLS and CDR2 YYNGEE. This CDR3 has 15 amino acids. The CDR3, as DNA: TGTGCCAGCAGCGTAGCCCCAGCGGGAATCAATGAGCAGTTCTTC. This gives the protein CASSVAPAGINEQFF.

The chain couples TRBV20-1 to TRBJ2-7, with TRBD2 matching over 9 bases. Per the germline V gene, CDR1 is DFQATT and CDR2 is SNEGSKA (reference sequence). The J segment lost 7 bases and the V segment lost 1 base, leaving 11 bases of the junction unmatched. This CDR3 contains 15 residues. CDR3 region: CSARGGGSGSREQYF. The CDR3 coding sequence is TGCAGTGCTAGAGGCGGGGGTAGCGGGAGCCGAGAGCAGTACTTC.

This clonotype was detected a few times. The chain is built from TRBV7-2 and TRBJ2-7; possible D gene TRBD2, 5 bases. The CDR3 totals 12 residues. Trimming pared 3 bases from V and 13 bases from J, leaving 16 bases between. From germline, CDR1 is SGHTA and CDR2 FQGNSA. The CDR3 bases are TGTGCCAGCAGCTTGCTCAACCGGGATCCTTACTTC. This codes for CASSLLNRDPYF. The entire variable domain, with the rest obtained from reference TRBV7-2 and TRBJ2-7, is as follows: GAGVSQSPSNKVTEKGKDVELRCDPISGHTALYWYRQSLGQGLEFLIYFQGNSAPDKSGLPSDRFSAERTGGSVSTLTIQRTQQEDSAVYLCASSLLNRDPYFGPGTRLTVT.